The 27 T cell receptor beta chains below come from one sample, sequenced in a study of PD-L1 blockade in urothelial cancer. Time point meaning: pretreatment peripheral blood. TCRdb's table, derived via immunoSEQ multiplex PCR, lists solely in-frame clones and lacks some. The table lists 70,000 to 80,000 clones, 85% of them singletons. The starting material was PBMCs, obtained around atezolizumab (anti-PD-L1) treatment. Source of these receptors: a man aged 40-55 years with urothelial cancer.

This clone showed up many times. The chain carries TRBV6-4 and TRBJ1-2, with D possibly TRBD1 on 5 matching bases. V was trimmed by 6 bases and J by 6 bases, leaving 8 bases between them. The germline V gene encodes CDR1 MRHNA and CDR2 SNTAGT. This CDR3 is 11 amino acids long. CDR3 region: CASRGLDGYTF. As DNA, the CDR3 is TGTGCCAGCAGGGGGCTGGATGGCTACACCTTC.

CDR3 in DNA: TGTGCCAGCAGCTTGCCCAGTTACTACGAGCAGTACTTC. This codes for CASSLPSYYEQYF. The rearrangement joins TRBV5-6 to TRBJ2-7; D is undetermined. Trimming shortened V by 1 base and J by 3 bases, and 8 bases separated the two germline ends. The CDR3 consists of 13 residues. The V gene's germline CDR1 is SGHDT and CDR2 YYEEEE.

The chain employs TRBV30 and TRBJ1-5; 8 nucleotides line up with TRBD1. CDR3 length: 14 residues. Germline-derived CDR1 and CDR2 are GTSNPN and SVGIG (reference sequence). Losses at the gene ends were 5 bases for V and 2 bases for J; bases not matched to a gene: 5. The chain's CDR3 is CAWDRGGGNQPQHF. The DNA of the CDR3 is TGTGCCTGGGACAGGGGAGGGGGCAATCAGCCCCAGCATTTT.

In its sample, this clone was seen a few times. The chain recombines TRBV5-1 with TRBJ2-2; no firm D call. Trimming pared 9 bases from V and 6 bases from J, leaving 6 bases between. Germline assignment: CDR1 SGHRS and CDR2 YFSETQ. This CDR3 is 10 amino acids long. CDR3 coding DNA: TGCGCCATTTGGCCCGGGGAGCTGTTTTTT. It specifies CAIWPGELFF.

This chain uses TRBV2 with TRBJ1-1; possibly TRBD1 for D (5 bases). From germline, CDR1 is SNHLY and CDR2 FYNNEI. The germline V and J ends were trimmed by 6 bases and 1 base, with 15 bases remaining between them. The CDR3 is made up of 15 amino acids. The CDR3 DNA reads as TGTGCCAGCAGGCTCCCGGTCGGGGGGAACACTGAAGCTTTCTTT. Translated: CASRLPVGGNTEAFF.

The chain has TRBV7-2 and TRBJ1-5, with 7 positions matching TRBD1. Germline V gives CDR1 SGHTA, CDR2 FQGNSA. The CDR3 is 15 residues long. V was pared by 1 base and J by 3 bases, with 3 bases of the junction left unmatched. The CDR3 protein is CASSLDGQDNQPQHF. In nucleotides, the CDR3 is TGTGCCAGCAGCTTAGATGGACAGGACAATCAGCCCCAGCATTTT. The variable domain in full, with the rest retrieved from reference TRBV7-2 and TRBJ1-5, is GAGVSQSPSNKVTEKGKDVELRCDPISGHTALYWYRQSLGQGLEFLIYFQGNSAPDKSGLPSDRFSAERTGGSVSTLTIQRTQQEDSAVYLCASSLDGQDNQPQHFGDGTRLSIL.

This clone was seen at least ten times. The V and J genes are TRBV13 and TRBJ2-7; possibly TRBD2 for D (5 bases). The CDR3 loop spans 16 amino acids. Deletions cut 4 bases from V and 0 bases from J, with 16 bases between. Germline loops: CDR1 PRHDT, CDR2 FYEKMQ (reference sequence). The chain's CDR3 is CASSSRGGPTSYEQYF. CDR3 sequence (DNA): TGTGCCAGCAGCTCCCGTGGAGGCCCGACCTCCTACGAGCAGTACTTC.

The J gene is TRBJ2-1, the V gene TRBV30, with a weak D call TRBD2 (5 bases). There are 17 residues in the CDR3. V shed 2 bases and J shed 8 bases, with 25 bases lying between them. Germline V lookup: CDR1 GTSNPN, CDR2 SVGIG (reference sequence). CDR3 DNA: TGTGCCTGGAGTCGACGAACGGGGAGAGAAAATGTCCATGAGCAGTTCTTC. It codes for CAWSRRTGRENVHEQFF.

J is TRBJ1-1 and V is TRBV7-8; D is perhaps TRBD1 (5 bases). The ends were cut back, 3 bases at V and 2 bases at J, with 10 bases in the middle. Germline CDR1 SGHVS, CDR2 FQNEAQ. The CDR3 totals 14 residues. The CDR3 region is CASSLLQVNTEAFF. In DNA, the CDR3 is TGTGCCAGCAGCTTGTTACAGGTAAACACTGAAGCTTTCTTT.

This chain connects TRBV28 to TRBJ2-1, with D tentatively TRBD1 (6 bases). V lost 6 bases, J lost 0 bases, and 18 bases lay in between. This CDR3 has 17 residues. Germline V gene sequence: CDR1 MDHEN, CDR2 SYDVKM. CDR3 nucleotide sequence: TGTGCCAGCAGACCGCAGGGGTTTACAAGCTCCTACAATGAGCAGTTCTTC. Translated, it gives CASRPQGFTSSYNEQFF.

The genes are TRBV7-2 and TRBJ1-2; TRBD1 agrees at 8 bases. The CDR3 has 15 residues. Germline assignment: CDR1 SGHTA and CDR2 FQGNSA. The ends lost 4 bases at V and 8 bases at J; junction bases unmatched: 12. CDR3 DNA sequence: TGTGCCAGCAGCTCGGGACAGGCTATGGCGGGGGGCTACACCTTC. Translated: CASSSGQAMAGGYTF. The entire variable domain, with the rest obtained from reference TRBV7-2 and TRBJ1-2, is as follows: GAGVSQSPSNKVTEKGKDVELRCDPISGHTALYWYRQSLGQGLEFLIYFQGNSAPDKSGLPSDRFSAERTGGSVSTLTIQRTQQEDSAVYLCASSSGQAMAGGYTFGSGTRLTVV.

The chain is built from TRBV7-3 and TRBJ2-1; 8 bases line up with TRBD2. The germline V gene has CDR1 SGHTA and CDR2 FQGTGA. V was pared by 5 bases and J by 7 bases, with 10 bases of the junction left unmatched. This CDR3 contains 15 residues. CDR3 region: CASSPVAGTRNEQFF. CDR3 nucleotide sequence: TGTGCCAGCAGCCCCGTAGCGGGGACGCGGAATGAGCAGTTCTTC. Together with reference TRBV7-3 and TRBJ2-1, the CDR3 gives the full variable domain: GAGVSQTPSNKVTEKGKYVELRCDPISGHTALYWYRQSLGQGPEFLIYFQGTGAADDSGLPNDRFFAVRPEGSVSTLKIQRTERGDSAVYLCASSPVAGTRNEQFFGPGTRLTVL.

This chain connects TRBV27 to TRBJ2-1; D perhaps matches TRBD2 (6 bases). V was clipped by 3 bases and J by 3 bases, with 21 bases between them. Germline CDR1 is MNHEY and CDR2 is SMNVEV (reference sequence). This CDR3 spans 18 amino acids. CDR3 coding DNA: TGTGCCAGCAGTTTCCTCCCTGGACTCTTAGCGGACTACAATGAGCAGTTCTTC. The encoded protein is CASSFLPGLLADYNEQFF.

V and J are TRBV29-1 and TRBJ1-1, with no clear D. CDR1 SQVTM and CDR2 ANQGSEA come from the germline V gene. V was cut by 8 bases and J by 2 bases, with 9 bases left in between. The CDR3 loop spans 11 amino acids. CDR3 nucleotide sequence: TGCAGCTCAGAGGCTAACACTGAAGCTTTCTTT. Amino acids: CSSEANTEAFF.

The chain links TRBV7-3 to TRBJ2-1, with 8 nucleotides matching TRBD2. This CDR3 contains 18 residues. V shed 2 bases and J 7 bases; nucleotides not matched to a gene: 16. From germline, CDR1 is SGHTA and CDR2 FQGTGA. CDR3 protein: CASSLQPTGGGRKNEQFF. The CDR3, as DNA: TGTGCCAGCAGCTTACAGCCCACCGGGGGCGGGAGGAAGAATGAGCAGTTCTTC.

This clone appeared a few times. The chain links TRBV2 to TRBJ2-3; a possible D gene is TRBD1 (6 bases). Germline CDR1 is SNHLY and CDR2 is FYNNEI. The CDR3 runs to 16 residues. V lost 7 bases, J lost 4 bases, and 21 bases lay in between. This CDR3 is CASTLTRGRGADTQYF. CDR3 coding DNA: TGTGCCAGCACTCTCACGAGGGGGAGAGGCGCAGATACGCAGTATTTT.

V gene TRBV9 combines with J gene TRBJ2-1, with 9 positions matching TRBD2. Germline V CDR1 and CDR2: SGDLS, YYNGEE. J was trimmed by 6 bases and V by 3 bases; bases with no gene match: 7. This CDR3 spans 15 amino acids. This chain's CDR3 is CASSAFSGRGNEQFF. The CDR3 DNA sequence: TGTGCCAGCAGCGCATTTAGCGGGAGAGGCAATGAGCAGTTCTTC.

V gene TRBV6-5 combines with J gene TRBJ1-4, with 8 nucleotides matching TRBD1. CDR1 is MNHEY, CDR2 SVGAGI, per germline. The trim removed 6 bases at V and 7 bases at J, leaving 10 bases unmatched. CDR3 length: 15 amino acids. CDR3 in DNA: TGTGCCAGCAGCCCGAGACAGGGGCGAAGTGAAAAACTGTTTTTT. Amino acid sequence: CASSPRQGRSEKLFF.

This rearrangement joins TRBV30 to TRBJ2-7; 7 bases fit TRBD1. V shed 2 bases and J 0 bases; nucleotides not matched to a gene: 4. CDR3 size: 14 residues. Germline V CDR1 and CDR2: GTSNPN, SVGIG (reference sequence). Here the CDR3 reads CAWSIGGASYEQYF. The CDR3 region has the DNA TGTGCCTGGAGTATAGGGGGCGCCTCCTACGAGCAGTACTTC.

This clone occurred many times. This chain joins TRBV13 and TRBJ2-2, with unresolved D. Germline CDR1 and CDR2: PRHDT and FYEKMQ (reference sequence). The CDR3 runs 15 residues. V dropped 0 bases and J dropped 2 bases, with 7 bases sitting between them. CDR3 protein: CASSLGLFNTGELFF. The CDR3 nucleotides are TGTGCCAGCAGCTTAGGCCTCTTTAACACCGGGGAGCTGTTTTTT.

The chain links TRBV30 to TRBJ2-7; the match to TRBD1 covers 8 bases. The CDR3 is made up of 15 amino acids. Germline CDR1 GTSNPN, CDR2 SVGIG (reference sequence). The V gene end was trimmed by 2 bases and the J gene end by 0 bases; junction bases not matched to a gene: 6. CDR3 nucleotide sequence: TGTGCCTGGAGTCTGCGACAGGGGAGCTCCTACGAGCAGTACTTC. Translating gives CAWSLRQGSSYEQYF.

V gene TRBV18 combines with J gene TRBJ2-1; D unresolved. In germline, CDR1 is KGHSH, CDR2 LQKENI. The germline V and J ends were trimmed by 3 bases and 5 bases, with 5 bases remaining between them. The CDR3 runs to 12 residues. CDR3: CASSPLDNEQFF. As DNA, the CDR3 is TGTGCCAGCTCACCCCTTGACAATGAGCAGTTCTTC.

The chain employs TRBV18 and TRBJ2-7; 7 bases map to TRBD2. V gave up 4 bases and J gave up 6 bases; unmatched junction bases: 15. The V gene's germline CDR1 is KGHSH and CDR2 LQKENI. The CDR3 is made up of 16 amino acids. The CDR3 DNA reads as TGTGCCAGCTCACTGACTCCGACGGGAGGAGGCGGCGAGCAGTACTTC. The encoded protein is CASSLTPTGGGGEQYF.

The chain links TRBV7-9 to TRBJ2-5, with 10 bases that match TRBD2. Germline CDR1 is SEHNR and CDR2 is FQNEAQ (reference sequence). V was pared by 6 bases and J by 5 bases, with 12 bases of the junction left unmatched. CDR3 length equals 16 residues. The CDR3 loop is CASRSNIAGGGETQYF. The CDR3 nucleotides are TGTGCCAGCAGGTCCAATATAGCGGGAGGAGGGGAGACCCAGTACTTC.

In nucleotides, the CDR3 is TGTGCCAGCACCCAAGGAGGGGCCAATGAGCAGTTCTTC. Amino acid sequence: CASTQGGANEQFF. This chain uses TRBV7-9 with TRBJ2-1; maybe TRBD2 (6 bases). Germline CDR1 and CDR2: SEHNR and FQNEAQ (reference sequence). There are 13 residues in the CDR3. V was clipped by 7 bases and J by 6 bases, with 13 bases between them.

The V gene is TRBV2, the J gene TRBJ2-4, with 10 bases identical to TRBD2. Trimming took 3 bases from V and 9 from J; bases not matched to a gene: 14. Germline V gene data show CDR1 as SNHLY and CDR2 as FYNNEI. The CDR3 runs to 17 residues. The CDR3 DNA reads as TGTGCCAGCAGTGAGGGGAAGCGGGAGGGCCTCCTCGGCATTCAGTACTTC. Residues: CASSEGKREGLLGIQYF.

A word on this clone: Sequence at one end of the junction differs from germline and may be a read error. The CDR3 sequence: CASSPSGGLDTQYF. The CDR3 DNA reads TGTGCTAGCAGCCCATCGGGAGGGTTGGATACGCAGTATTTT. The V gene is TRBV7-7, the J gene TRBJ2-3, with TRBD2 identical over 8 bases. The CDR3 runs 14 residues. Per the germline V gene, CDR1 is SSHAT and CDR2 is FNYEAQ (reference sequence).